The clone carrying this T cell receptor (beta chain) has a count of ten or more. Its antigen is not known. This sample's time point: newly diagnosed GD, antithyroid drugs for less than 3 months. PBMC-extracted RNA yielded the TCR library. There are 13 residues in the CDR3. Germline CDR1 reads MNHNS; CDR2 reads SASEGT. The V and J ends lost 6 bases and 2 bases respectively, with 11 bases between them. The data originate from a study of regulatory T cells in long-lasting Graves disease. For TCR beta, libraries came from iRepertoire HTBI primers and Arm-PCR of CDR3 regions. TCRdb processed the multiplex PCR reads anew with MiXCR; each CDR3 protein has one entry. The table shows around 400,000 distinct CDR3 sequences, with roughly 15% occurring only once. Study results and limitations: TRBV28, TRBJ1-2 and TRBJ2-5 were segments that persistent disease favored. Persistent Graves' disease cases displayed lower TCR diversity than newly diagnosed ones.

This sample also belongs to another study, concerning T cells in Graves' hyperthyroidism and ophthalmopathy. That work states: From stable hyperthyroidism, ophthalmopathy was separated by a 13 V-J model.

The specimen comprised peripheral blood mononuclear cells (PBMCs), sampled at new diagnosis, from a patient treated with antithyroid drugs. The receptor was isolated from a woman aged 40 to 50 with Graves disease. The chain uses TRBV6-1 and TRBJ2-7; D uncertain. The CDR3 spells CASRLTVPYEQYF. As DNA, the CDR3 is TGTGCCAGCAGATTAACAGTACCCTACGAGCAGTACTTC.